This T cell receptor beta chain appears in the sequencing data of a study of T-cell memory formation after mild COVID-19. Findings of the study overall: A second wave expanding day 15 to 37 was CD4+-biased; contracting clones were balanced.

The CDR3 spans 15 residues. The V gene's germline CDR1 is SGHTA and CDR2 FQGNSA. The junction had 4 bases not matched to a gene; V was cut back by 3 bases and J by 6 bases. Constant-segment primers were used for 5'RACE, and the resulting TCR alpha and TCR beta cDNA libraries carried sample barcodes and UMIs. TCRdb processed the 5' RACE reads anew with MiXCR; each CDR3 protein has one entry. Of about 190,000 distinct CDR3 sequences listed, more than 9% are singletons. Regarding this clonotype: Its cognate antigen is unknown.

The clonotype originates from a man between 18 and 29 years old who had mild COVID-19 (a few samples of this study predate the infection). Cell type and time point are not known. The sequenced sample was PBMCs or a T cell subset sorted from them (not recorded which). The chain carries TRBV7-2 and TRBJ2-3; TRBD2 matches at 12 bases. In DNA form, the CDR3 reads TGTGCCAGCAGCTTGACTAGCGGGAGCATTGATACGCAGTATTTT. It specifies CASSLTSGSIDTQYF.